This T cell receptor beta chain was captured in a study of spatial heterogeneity in lung cancer (dated by TCRdb to the late 2010s). In terms of the full investigation: Samples were obtained from 70 to 85 patients with early-stage, untreated non-small cell lung cancer from the lung TRACERx cohort. In the raw uncorrected reads, each unique combination of TCR and UMI appeared more than ten times on average. Follow-up PBMC samples were sequenced whenever the samples were available, and the median time to follow-up was around 24 months after resection. At surgery, both alpha and beta chains were TCR-sequenced in about 200 tumor regions, about 64 matched nontumor lung samples and a few dozen PBMC samples. In non-small cell lung cancer, the study made a quantitative comparison of TCR alpha and beta repertoires among multiple tumor regions, matched nontumor lung and blood. Beta-chain transcripts were consistently detected in greater numbers than alpha-chain transcripts, which likely reflects a higher abundance of beta-chain transcripts. Nonsynonymous mutation counts, determined by whole-exome sequencing of tumor tissue, were related to features of the TCR repertoire.

On the study overall, not on this receptor specifically: Additional single-cell paired TCR alpha and beta sequencing was considered necessary to confirm, at a functional level, the hypothesis that regional TCRs recognize regional mutations. Ubiquitous expanded tumor TCRs were detected in blood more often at tumor resection than at routine follow-up. Only roughly 14 patients were included in comparisons of baseline and follow-up blood repertoires.

The sample holds many counts of this clonotype. No antigen is known for it. Qualities for individual bases were not recorded, and no much larger clone is one base off. The library was generated by 5' RACE. Sequencing was carried out with a NextSeq 500. To allow correction of PCR and sequencing errors, the TCR library protocol tagged every TCR cDNA molecule with a unique molecular identifier. Regarding the original processing steps: TCR identification, UMI-based error correction and CDR3 extraction were all carried out with Decombinator tools. TCRs above a frequency of 2 per 1,000, corresponding to the top 1% of the tumor frequency distribution, were defined as expanded. Rényi diversity was computed with the R vegan package after subsampling each repertoire 100 times to 5,000 TCRs. CDR3 similarity networks were constructed using string-kernel similarity of amino acid triplets, with links drawn between CDR3s whose pairwise similarity was above 0.82. The public sequencing data were trimmed at Q25 with fastp and processed into clonotypes with MiXCR by TCRdb, which kept only in-frame beta chains. Rows merge per CDR3 protein into single entries with the most common DNA and genes. TCRdb, not the original authors, processed these V and J calls. Across this sample there are some 120,000 distinct CDR3 sequences, with over 9% seen only once. The ten largest make up 16% of the sample.

The CDR3 goes from the cysteine to the phenylalanine over 13 residues. Only the CDR3 region is kept as DNA, spanning 39 bases read in frame from base 1. Based on the germline V gene, the CDR1 and CDR2 sequences are SGHAT and FQNNGV. The germline ends are 7 bases apart after V is trimmed by 1 base and J by 6 bases. Explained via the paper, the time point label denotes: blood at routine non-recurrence follow-up after resection. TCR sequencing used whole RNA extracted from tumor and nontumor lung tissue, or from cryopreserved PBMC samples, without cell sorting. A patient was chosen for TCR sequencing only when enough RNA was available from at least two tumor regions.

Sequencing was performed on PBMCs, taken at follow-up. The TCR comes from a male donor with early-stage non-small cell lung cancer. This chain is built from TRBV11-2 and TRBJ2-1; the D gene remains uncertain. The DNA sequence is TGTGCCAGCAGCTTAGGAGAAGTCAATGAGCAGTTCTTC. This gives the protein CASSLGEVNEQFF.